This TCR beta chain was obtained from a study of blood T cells in healthy people across ages. The CDR3 length is 14 residues. The germline V gene has CDR1 MNHEY and CDR2 SVGAGI. V was cut by 0 bases and J by 9 bases, with 12 bases left in between. Primers used in a second PCR of roughly 6 to 11 cycles were a sample-barcoded 5' primer and a J-beta primer mix. MiXCR, run by TCRdb on the 5' RACE reads, gives a single entry per CDR3 protein. Of about 720,000 distinct CDR3 sequences in the sample, about a fifth were seen once. The table lists this clonotype with many counts. Peripheral blood samples of 9 to 10 milliliters were drawn from each donor. No fewer than 5.5 micrograms of total RNA were isolated from every sample.

Sample: blood. This TCR was recovered from a man between 65 and 85 years old in good health. The chain has TRBV6-5 and TRBJ2-1; a possible D gene is TRBD1 (5 bases). CDR3 sequence reads: CASSYSGTGVEQFF. CDR3 DNA sequence: TGTGCCAGCAGTTACTCGGGTACAGGTGTTGAGCAGTTCTTC.